Presented here are 24 T cell receptor beta chains from one specimen sequenced in a study of blood T cell repertoires in COVID-19. Profiled with immunoSEQ multiplex PCR; TCRdb holds only in-frame clones, not every one. The table shows about 80,000 clones, with roughly 80% occurring only once. Sequencing input: peripheral blood. The receptors here all came from a woman older than 75 with acute or convalescent COVID-19.

This chain links TRBV29-1 with TRBJ2-3, with TRBD2 matching over 9 bases. J was trimmed by 7 bases and V by 7 bases; bases with no gene match: 12. The CDR3 runs to 14 residues. From germline, CDR1 is SQVTM and CDR2 ANQGSEA. The CDR3 DNA reads as TGCAGCGCCGAAGGGGCGGGGGGGGTAAATACGCAGTATTTT. Its protein product is CSAEGAGGVNTQYF.

The rearrangement links TRBV7-9 to TRBJ1-2; 7 bases fit TRBD1. The trim removed 5 bases at V and 2 bases at J, leaving 8 bases unmatched. CDR1 is SEHNR and CDR2 is FQNEAQ in the germline V gene (reference sequence). The CDR3 sequence is 15 residues long. The CDR3 nucleotides read TGTGCCAGCAGCCCTAACAGGGGACCCAACTATGGCTACACCTTC. Its translation is CASSPNRGPNYGYTF.

In its sample, this clone was seen once. The CDR3 sequence is CAISGNRGNGYTF. Written as DNA, the CDR3 is TGTGCCATCAGTGGCAACAGGGGGAATGGCTACACCTTC. The gene calls are TRBV10-3 and TRBJ1-2; 8 positions match TRBD1. Trimming removed 4 bases from V and 6 bases from J; junction bases left unmatched: 4. Germline CDR1 is ENHRY and CDR2 is SYGVKD. The CDR3 is made up of 13 amino acids.

CDR3 coding DNA: TGTGCCAGCAGCCAAGAGGCGACTAGCGGCTCCTACGAGCAGTACTTC. Protein sequence: CASSQEATSGSYEQYF. The rearrangement joins TRBV3-1 (or the pseudogene TRBV3-2) to TRBJ2-7, with TRBD2 matching over 9 bases. After removal of 0 bases from V and 0 bases from J, the junction contained 3 bases not matched to a gene. The CDR3 loop spans 16 amino acids. Germline V gene data show CDR1 as LGHDT and CDR2 as YNNKEL (reference sequence).

This clone was counted ten times or more. The V call is TRBV7-9, the J call TRBJ2-5, with a tentative D call TRBD1 (5 bases). V was shortened by 8 bases and J by 5 bases, with 24 bases between the two germline ends. This CDR3 contains 16 residues. The germline V gene encodes CDR1 SEHNR and CDR2 FQNEAQ (reference sequence). CDR3 protein: CASANRRQGSYETQYF. The CDR3 bases are TGTGCCAGCGCAAATCGGCGCCAGGGATCATACGAGACCCAGTACTTC.

J is TRBJ2-6 and V is TRBV5-8; 9 nucleotides agree with TRBD1. CDR1 is SGHTS and CDR2 is YDEGEE in the germline V gene. The CDR3 has 17 amino acids. The V segment lost 4 bases and the J segment 0 bases; nucleotides outside the gene matches: 5. The CDR3 protein is CASSPGDRASGANVLTF. The DNA for the CDR3 is TGTGCCAGCAGCCCGGGGGACAGGGCCTCTGGGGCCAACGTCCTGACTTTC.

The gene calls are TRBV5-8 and TRBJ1-3; TRBD1 aligns across 10 bases. From germline, CDR1 is SGHTS and CDR2 YDEGEE. The CDR3 covers 15 residues. Trimming took 3 bases from V and 3 from J; bases not matched to a gene: 3. The CDR3 loop is CASSSTGGLGNTIYF. CDR3 in DNA: TGTGCCAGCAGCTCGACAGGGGGCCTTGGAAACACCATATATTTT.

The chain employs TRBV3-1 (or the pseudogene TRBV3-2) and TRBJ1-3; possible D gene TRBD1, 6 bases. The V end lost 6 bases, the J end lost 2 bases, and 20 bases lay between the germline ends. CDR3 length: 17 residues. Looked up from germline, CDR1 is LGHDT and CDR2 is YNNKEL (reference sequence). CDR3: CASSLVTGPTTGNTIYF. CDR3 nucleotides: TGTGCCAGCAGTCTAGTGACAGGACCGACCACTGGAAACACCATATATTTT.

The chain employs TRBV7-9 and TRBJ2-1, with 8 bases fitting TRBD1. Unmatched junction bases numbered 2, after V lost 1 base and J lost 6 bases. CDR1 SEHNR and CDR2 FQNEAQ come from the germline V gene (reference sequence). CDR3 length: 14 residues. CDR3 residues: CASSLGQGSNEQFF. Written as DNA, the CDR3 is TGTGCCAGCAGCTTAGGACAGGGGAGCAATGAGCAGTTCTTC.

This chain connects TRBV4-3 to TRBJ1-5; D uncertain. The germline V and J ends were trimmed by 1 base and 2 bases, with 6 bases remaining between them. There are 14 residues in the CDR3. CDR1 is LGHNA, CDR2 YSLEER, per germline. In DNA form, the CDR3 reads TGCGCCAGCAGCCAAGCGCAGGGCAATCAGCCCCAGCATTTT. Residues: CASSQAQGNQPQHF.

The rearrangement joins TRBV25-1 to TRBJ1-2, with D possibly TRBD1 on 5 matching bases. Germline CDR1 MGHDK, CDR2 SYGVNS. CDR3 length: 13 residues. Between the trimmed V and J ends, which lost 2 bases and 4 bases, there was a span of 8 bases. This CDR3 reads CASSEGQGYGYTF. CDR3 DNA: TGTGCCAGCAGTGAAGGCCAGGGCTATGGCTACACCTTC.

This clone occurred once. The chain is built from TRBV5-1 and TRBJ2-3; 11 bases match TRBD2. Germline loops: CDR1 SGHRS, CDR2 YFSETQ. This CDR3 is 14 amino acids long. V was pared by 4 bases and J by 6 bases, with 4 bases of the junction left unmatched. The CDR3 spells CASSPSGGRDTQYF. The CDR3 DNA reads as TGCGCCAGCAGCCCTAGCGGGGGGAGGGATACGCAGTATTTT.

The V and J genes are TRBV29-1 and TRBJ1-2; 9 nucleotides align to TRBD1. Germline V gene sequence: CDR1 SQVTM, CDR2 ANQGSEA. The CDR3 length is 14 residues. J gave up 4 bases and V 2 bases, and 5 bases lay outside the gene matches. This CDR3 is CSVERTGVSYGYTF. CDR3 coding DNA: TGCAGCGTTGAACGGACAGGGGTTAGCTATGGCTACACCTTC.

V is TRBV3-1 (or the pseudogene TRBV3-2) and J is TRBJ1-2, with TRBD1 matching 11 bases. From germline, CDR1 is LGHDT and CDR2 YNNKEL (reference sequence). The CDR3 totals 17 residues. V trimming: 4 bases; J trimming: 3 bases; junction bases outside the gene matches: 10. The CDR3 here is CASSRGQGALVDYGYTF. The DNA of the CDR3 is TGTGCCAGCAGCCGTGGACAGGGGGCTTTGGTGGACTATGGCTACACCTTC.

This clone was counted a few times. The chain links TRBV2 to TRBJ2-7; D call uncertain. Germline V lookup: CDR1 SNHLY, CDR2 FYNNEI. V was cut by 6 bases and J by 2 bases, with 5 bases left in between. This CDR3 contains 11 residues. The CDR3 DNA sequence: TGTGCCAGCAGAGAGACCTACGAGCAGTACTTC. This codes for CASRETYEQYF.

The V and J genes are TRBV7-9 and TRBJ1-3; no reliable D call. CDR3 length equals 17 residues. V gave up 7 bases and J gave up 0 bases, with 19 bases separating them. Germline lookup yields CDR1 SEHNR and CDR2 FQNEAQ (reference sequence). The CDR3 coding sequence is TGTGCCAGCAATGAAGGGATGACGGGGATCTCTGGAAACACCATATATTTT. Amino acids: CASNEGMTGISGNTIYF.

The chain couples TRBV6-4 to TRBJ2-1; a weak D match, TRBD2 (7 bases). Germline V lookup: CDR1 MRHNA, CDR2 SNTAGT. Trimming took off 1 base at V and 9 bases at J, with 13 bases between the two ends. This CDR3 has 14 amino acids. The CDR3 nucleotides are TGTGCCAGCAGTGACTTACCTAGGGGGGGTGAGCAGTTCTTC. Protein sequence: CASSDLPRGGEQFF.

The CDR3 coding sequence is TGTGCCTGGAGTGGCGGGGGGTGGAATTCACCCCTCCACTTT. It yields the protein CAWSGGGWNSPLHF. The chain couples TRBV30 to TRBJ1-6, with a possible D match to TRBD1 (5 bases). The V and J ends lost 1 base and 7 bases respectively, with 11 bases between them. CDR1 is GTSNPN and CDR2 is SVGIG in the germline V gene (reference sequence). This CDR3 comprises 14 residues.

This clone was observed a handful of times. This sequence joins TRBV9 and TRBJ1-4, with D tentatively TRBD1 (5 bases). V was pared by 4 bases and J by 5 bases, with 24 bases between. Per germline, CDR1 SGDLS and CDR2 YYNGEE. CDR3 length: 18 residues. The CDR3 is CASSPGRGGAPSNEKLFF. CDR3 sequence (DNA): TGTGCCAGCAGCCCCGGGAGAGGTGGGGCCCCATCGAATGAAAAACTGTTTTTT. The full variable domain, its missing parts supplied by reference TRBV9 and TRBJ1-4, is DSGVTQTPKHLITATGQRVTLRCSPRSGDLSVYWYQQSLDQGLQFLIQYYNGEERAKGNILERFSAQQFPDLHSELNLSSLELGDSALYFCASSPGRGGAPSNEKLFFGSGTQLSVL.

The V and J genes are TRBV7-6 and TRBJ1-3; no definite D call. This CDR3 comprises 13 residues. The V end was cut by 4 bases, the J end by 2 bases, with 6 bases between. From germline, CDR1 is SGHVS and CDR2 FNYEAQ. CDR3 nucleotides: TGTGCCAGCAGCTCCACTGCTGGAAACACCATATATTTT. This sequence encodes CASSSTAGNTIYF.

The V call is TRBV25-1, the J call TRBJ1-1; 9 bases map to TRBD1. Germline CDR1 and CDR2: MGHDK and SYGVNS. V was pared by 1 base and J by 6 bases, with 6 bases of the junction left unmatched. The CDR3 is 15 amino acids. For the CDR3, the DNA is TGTGCCAGCAGTGAATCTAGGGGGACAGGGCCTGAAGCTTTCTTT. Translation gives CASSESRGTGPEAFF.

V gene TRBV28 combines with J gene TRBJ1-1, with a weak D call TRBD1 (6 bases). This CDR3 spans 14 amino acids. V was cut by 6 bases and J by 4 bases, with 15 bases left in between. Germline V CDR1 and CDR2: MDHEN, SYDVKM. CDR3 DNA: TGTGCCAGCAGCAAACAGGGTGGGAGCACTGAAGCTTTCTTT. Translated, it gives CASSKQGGSTEAFF.

The chain joins TRBV6-5 to TRBJ2-5, with 8 bases lining up with TRBD1. Germline CDR1 reads MNHEY; CDR2 reads SVGAGI. The CDR3 consists of 15 residues. V dropped 4 bases and J dropped 2; count of bases not matched to a gene: 6. CDR3 nucleotides: TGTGCCAGCAGTTCTCAGGGGGCGGGACAAGAGACCCAGTACTTC. Its translation is CASSSQGAGQETQYF.

V usage is TRBV5-1 and J usage is TRBJ2-5; D is ambiguous. V was trimmed by 0 bases and J by 4 bases, leaving 13 bases between them. The CDR3 has 15 amino acids. Germline V CDR1 and CDR2: SGHRS, YFSETQ. The CDR3: CASSLGLGTGETQYF. The CDR3 DNA reads as TGCGCCAGCAGCTTGGGATTAGGAACGGGAGAGACCCAGTACTTC.